The present T cell receptor (beta chain) was sequenced within a study of shared clonotypes between healthy human individuals. Overall study results and limits: Generally, estimated richness proved larger in naive subsets than it did in memory subsets.

It was at deep level that the assay was run. This table comes from immunoSEQ multiplex PCR, and its TCRdb copy is limited to in-frame clones, with some not included. The table has millions of clones, more than 80% seen once; the top ten hold around 0.14%. Germline V gene lookup returns CDR1 SGHDN and CDR2 FVKESK. V gave up 5 bases and J gave up 2 bases, with 22 bases separating them. The CDR3 extends over 18 amino acids. A remark on this clone: Its specificity is unknown.

The sequencing input was naive CD4+ T cells sorted from blood. Stated subset: CD45RA+ positively selected. The receptor comes from a man younger than 35 in good health. The chain is built from TRBV14 and TRBJ2-1; D gene ambiguous. The CDR3 sequence is CASSSSAVVRRPYNEQFF. In DNA form, the CDR3 reads TGTGCCAGCAGCTCCTCAGCCGTGGTTAGACGACCCTACAATGAGCAGTTCTTC.